A single sample gave rise to the 21 T cell receptor beta chains below, sequenced in a study of T cells in Graves' hyperthyroidism and ophthalmopathy. Researchers took RNA transcripts and amplified the TCR beta CDR3 regions from them. Carried out on the TCR CDR3, a first-round RT-PCR used the HTBI primer set. Each CDR3 protein is one row after TCRdb ran MiXCR on the multiplex PCR reads. The sample consists of roughly 290,000 distinct CDR3 sequences, around 13% of them appearing once. Sequencing input: blood. All receptors derive from a woman between 40 and 55 years old with Graves' hyperthyroidism.

This clonotype was counted at least ten times. The chain recombines TRBV2 with TRBJ1-5, with 8 positions matching TRBD1. The V segment lost 5 bases and the J segment 7 bases; nucleotides outside the gene matches: 10. CDR1 and CDR2 (germline): SNHLY, FYNNEI. This CDR3 has 15 amino acids. CDR3 nucleotide sequence: TGTGCCAGCAGTTACGGACAGGGCATCGGACAGCCCCAGCATTTT. This sequence encodes CASSYGQGIGQPQHF.

This clonotype was detected many times. V usage is TRBV27 and J usage is TRBJ2-5, with 9 bases identical to TRBD1. The CDR3 is made up of 16 amino acids. Trimming removed 5 bases from V and 4 bases from J; junction bases left unmatched: 11. Germline CDR1 is MNHEY and CDR2 is SMNVEV (reference sequence). As DNA, the CDR3 is TGTGCCAGCAGTGGCTCCGGGACAGGGATTTTAGAGACCCAGTACTTC. It encodes CASSGSGTGILETQYF.

At least ten counts were recorded for this clonotype. The chain combines TRBV20-1 with TRBJ2-5, with 8 positions matching TRBD2. Germline CDR1 and CDR2: DFQATT and SNEGSKA (reference sequence). CDR3 length: 15 residues. After removal of 3 bases from V and 5 bases from J, the junction contained 11 bases not matched to a gene. CDR3 sequence reads: CSASRSLAGWETQYF. CDR3 DNA sequence: TGCAGTGCTAGTCGTTCGCTAGCGGGTTGGGAGACCCAGTACTTC.

This clonotype appeared many times. The V call is TRBV11-1, the J call TRBJ1-1, with D possibly being TRBD1 (5 bases). Between the trimmed V and J ends, which lost 3 bases and 7 bases, there was a span of 9 bases. CDR1 SGHAT and CDR2 FQDESV come from the germline V gene (reference sequence). The CDR3 loop spans 12 amino acids. This chain's CDR3 is CASSFGGIEAFF. The CDR3 bases are TGTGCCAGCAGCTTCGGGGGTATTGAAGCTTTCTTT.

This clonotype was found many times. This chain links TRBV20-1 with TRBJ1-1; the match to TRBD1 covers 10 bases. CDR1 is DFQATT, CDR2 SNEGSKA, per germline (reference sequence). V dropped 2 bases and J dropped 1; count of bases not matched to a gene: 1. This CDR3 spans 14 amino acids. CDR3 in amino acids: CSARRQGANTEAFF. CDR3 in DNA: TGCAGTGCTAGACGACAGGGGGCGAACACTGAAGCTTTCTTT.

This clonotype was detected ten times or more. This sequence joins TRBV20-1 and TRBJ1-2; a possible D gene is TRBD1 (6 bases). CDR1 is DFQATT, CDR2 SNEGSKA, per germline (reference sequence). With 3 bases removed from V and 2 bases from J, the gap between germline ends came to 19 bases. The CDR3 runs 16 residues. Written as DNA, the CDR3 is TGCAGTGCTAGGTCATCCGGGGGCGAGGTCAACTATGGCTACACCTTC. Translation: CSARSSGGEVNYGYTF.

This clonotype was seen ten or more times. The rearrangement links TRBV5-6 to TRBJ1-4; 10 bases align to TRBD1. The CDR3 runs to 15 residues. The V gene end was trimmed by 4 bases and the J gene end by 6 bases; junction bases not matched to a gene: 6. Germline CDR1 is SGHDT and CDR2 is YYEEEE. The CDR3 sequence is CASSPRQGAHEKLFF. Here the CDR3 DNA reads TGTGCCAGCAGCCCGCGACAGGGGGCTCATGAAAAACTGTTTTTT.

This clonotype was seen at least ten times. This chain uses TRBV11-2 with TRBJ2-7; no firm D call. Germline V gene lookup returns CDR1 SGHAT and CDR2 FQNNGV. This CDR3 has 11 amino acids. V lost 3 bases and J lost 6, with 6 bases in between. CDR3: CASSFGPEQYF. For the CDR3, the DNA is TGTGCCAGCAGCTTTGGACCCGAGCAGTACTTC. Supplemented by reference TRBV11-2 and TRBJ2-7, the full variable domain reads EAGVAQSPRYKIIEKRQSVAFWCNPISGHATLYWYQQILGQGPKLLIQFQNNGVVDDSQLPKDRFSAERLKGVDSTLKIQPAKLEDSAVYLCASSFGPEQYFGPGTRLTVT.

This clonotype has just a few counts. The chain joins TRBV29-1 to TRBJ2-3; 9 bases match TRBD2. The CDR3 is made up of 15 amino acids. Per germline, CDR1 SQVTM and CDR2 ANQGSEA. V gave up 1 base and J gave up 1 base; unmatched junction bases: 3. CDR3 residues: CSVEGREGRTDTQYF. CDR3 bases: TGCAGCGTTGAAGGGCGGGAGGGCCGCACAGATACGCAGTATTTT.

Turning to this clonotype: An end of the junction does not agree with germline; a read error may underlie this. The gene calls are TRBV5-1 and TRBJ2-1; TRBD2 matches at 9 bases. In germline, CDR1 is SGHRS, CDR2 YFSETQ. This CDR3 has 14 residues. The CDR3 DNA reads TGCGCCAGCAGCCTGGGGACTAGCTACAATGGGCAGTTCTTC. This encodes CASSLGTSYNGQFF.

This clonotype has at least ten counts. The genes are TRBV19 and TRBJ1-3; D perhaps matches TRBD1 (5 bases). Germline V gene sequence: CDR1 LNHDA, CDR2 SQIVND (reference sequence). Trimming removed 5 bases from V and 0 bases from J, with 14 bases in between. The CDR3 contains 16 residues. CDR3 protein: CASSLGTYGSGNTIYF. The CDR3 DNA follows: TGTGCCAGTAGTTTGGGGACCTATGGCTCTGGAAACACCATATATTTT.

This clonotype has just a few counts. V is TRBV3-1 and J is TRBJ1-6, with TRBD1 identical over 7 bases. Germline CDR1 is LGHDT and CDR2 is YNNKEL (reference sequence). This CDR3 spans 14 amino acids. The junction had 6 bases not matched to a gene; V was cut back by 6 bases and J by 7 bases. The CDR3 DNA reads as TGTGCCAGCAGTCCTGACAGGGACAATTCACCCCTCCACTTT. Protein product: CASSPDRDNSPLHF. The entire variable domain, with the rest obtained from reference TRBV3-1 and TRBJ1-6, is as follows: DTAVSQTPKYLVTQMGNDKSIKCEQNLGHDTMYWYKQDSKKFLKIMFSYNNKELIINETVPNRFSPKSPDKAHLNLHINSLELGDSAVYFCASSPDRDNSPLHFGNGTRLTVT.

The V gene is TRBV19, the J gene TRBJ1-5; D may be TRBD1 (6 bases). The CDR3 loop spans 15 amino acids. The germline CDR1 and CDR2 sequences are LNHDA and SQIVND (reference sequence). Trimming left V 3 bases short and J 3 bases short, with 12 bases between. The CDR3 sequence: CASSIKSGVNQPQHF. The CDR3 DNA reads as TGTGCCAGTAGTATTAAGTCAGGGGTCAATCAGCCCCAGCATTTT.

This clonotype has only a few counts. The rearrangement links TRBV3-1 to TRBJ2-1; 14 nucleotides agree with TRBD2. There are 15 residues in the CDR3. Germline V gives CDR1 LGHDT, CDR2 YNNKEL (reference sequence). The trim removed 1 base at V and 15 bases at J, leaving 8 bases unmatched. CDR3 nucleotides: TGTGCCAGCAGCCAAGCCGGGACTAGCGGGAGTAGGGTGTTCTTC. This codes for CASSQAGTSGSRVFF.

This clonotype was recorded at least ten times. The gene calls are TRBV28 and TRBJ2-3; weak D call: TRBD2 (6 bases). The length of the CDR3 is 13 residues. Germline V CDR1 and CDR2: MDHEN, SYDVKM. V was shortened by 5 bases and J by 7 bases, with 13 bases between the two germline ends. CDR3 sequence (DNA): TGTGCCAGCAGTGGAGGGACGGGGAATACGCAGTATTTT. It specifies CASSGGTGNTQYF.

This clonotype was seen repeatedly, ten times or more. This chain joins TRBV7-9 and TRBJ1-1; 8 nucleotides match TRBD1. The germline CDR1 and CDR2 sequences are SEHNR and FQNEAQ (reference sequence). V shed 8 bases and J 1 base; nucleotides not matched to a gene: 3. This CDR3 region has 13 residues. CDR3 in amino acids: CASEGQANTEAFF. In DNA form, the CDR3 reads TGTGCCAGCGAGGGACAGGCGAACACTGAAGCTTTCTTT.

Notes on this clonotype: A clone one base away is much larger, so this may be a read error. The rearrangement links TRBV12-3 or TRBV12-4 to TRBJ1-2, with TRBD1 as a possible D gene (6 bases). The CDR3 contains 15 residues. The CDR3 DNA reads TGTGCCGGCAGTTCCCCCACGACAGGCTCGTATGGCTACACCTTC. It codes for CAGSSPTTGSYGYTF.

This clonotype was seen ten or more times. J is TRBJ1-1 and V is TRBV12-3 or TRBV12-4, with no clear D. This CDR3 has 15 residues. V dropped 6 bases and J dropped 2 bases, with 16 bases sitting between them. Here the CDR3 reads CASSCRDRVNTEAFF. The DNA for the CDR3 is TGTGCCAGCAGCTGTCGAGACCGGGTAAACACTGAAGCTTTCTTT.

This clonotype has a handful of counts. The chain recombines TRBV19 with TRBJ2-7; the D gene is possibly TRBD2 (5 bases). The CDR3 spans 13 residues. CDR1 is LNHDA and CDR2 is SQIVND in the germline V gene (reference sequence). V shed 5 bases and J shed 1 base, with 9 bases lying between them. CDR3 in amino acids: CASSQRESYEQYF. The CDR3 nucleotides read TGTGCCAGTAGTCAGAGGGAATCCTACGAGCAGTACTTC.

This clonotype was detected only a few times. V usage is TRBV7-6 and J usage is TRBJ1-5; TRBD1 aligns across 7 bases. The trim removed 5 bases at V and 6 bases at J, leaving 7 bases unmatched. The CDR3 extends over 14 amino acids. Germline V gene sequence: CDR1 SGHVS, CDR2 FNYEAQ. The CDR3 DNA reads TGTGCCAGCAGCCGAGACAGGGCTGGTCAGCCCCAGCATTTT. Amino acids: CASSRDRAGQPQHF.

This clonotype appeared many times. V usage is TRBV12-3 or TRBV12-4 and J usage is TRBJ2-3; D tentatively reads TRBD1 or TRBD2 (6 bases each). The ends were cut back, 6 bases at V and 4 bases at J, with 14 bases in the middle. CDR3 size: 14 residues. In DNA form, the CDR3 reads TGTGCCAGCAGCCAACAGGGAGGTTCAGATACGCAGTATTTT. Translating it yields CASSQQGGSDTQYF.